The rows below give T cell receptor beta chains drawn from one sample of a study of Tregs in tolerant kidney transplant recipients. Using immunoSEQ multiplex PCR, the repertoire was profiled, and TCRdb retains in-frame clones only, with some absent. This sample has around 78,000 clones, with 91% found just once. The sample consisted of Tregs from blood, taken before the transplant. The receptors originated from a human donor who received a combined kidney and bone marrow transplant. CDR3s include the opening cysteine and the closing phenylalanine or tryptophan. D genes are given only for firm matches. Size is stated for part of the rows, as once, few or many counts, or as a class when the clone is expanded.

D gene	clone size	V gene	J gene	CDR3 DNA	CDR3 protein
NA	NA	TRBV27	TRBJ2-1	TGTGCCAGCAGTTCTTCCGGGACTCTCCCGTACAATGAGCAGTTCTTC	CASSSSGTLPYNEQFF
NA	NA	TRBV7-3	TRBJ2-3	TGTGCCAGCAGCTTATCCCCGGGAGCAGATACGCAGTATTTT	CASSLSPGADTQYF
NA	once	TRBV30	TRBJ2-1	TGTGCTTGGCGAAGTACGGGGGTTAATGAGCAGTTCTTC	CAWRSTGVNEQFF
NA	once	TRBV30	TRBJ1-4	TGTGCCTGGAAGAAAGGGCCAGCTGAAAAACTGTTTTTT	CAWKKGPAEKLFF
NA	NA	TRBV6-1	TRBJ2-1	TGTGCCAGCAGTGACCTTGGGACGTACTCCTACAATGAGCAGTTCTTC	CASSDLGTYSYNEQFF
NA	NA	TRBV7-6	TRBJ2-1	TGTGCCAGCAGCTTAGGTAGGACGCAGGATGAGCAGTTCTTC	CASSLGRTQDEQFF
NA	NA	TRBV19	TRBJ1-5	TGTGCCAGTGAACCGGGAGGGCTCCCCCCAAAGCCCCAGCATTTT	CASEPGGLPPKPQHF
NA	NA	TRBV5-1	TRBJ1-1	TGCGCCACCAGTGGGGGCACTGAAGCTTTCTTT	CATSGGTEAFF
TRBD1	NA	TRBV28	TRBJ1-4	TGTGCCAGCAGTTTTACCCCGACAGGGGCGGGAAATGAAAAACTGTTTTTT	CASSFTPTGAGNEKLFF
TRBD1	NA	TRBV19	TRBJ1-4	TGTGCCAGTAGTACCCCCGGCCGGCAGGGGGATGAAAAACTGTTTTTT	CASSTPGRQGDEKLFF
NA	NA	TRBV7-2	TRBJ2-7	TGTGCCAGCAGCCCAACATTCGTCTACGAGCAGTACTTC	CASSPTFVYEQYF
NA	NA	TRBV4-2	TRBJ2-3	TGTGCCAGCAGCCAAGATCGCAGTTCAGATACGCAGTATTTT	CASSQDRSSDTQYF